This entry lists 5 T cell receptor beta chains sequenced from one sample in a study of T cell repertoires in cytomegalovirus infection. TCRdb reanalysed the reads using MiXCR and keeps one entry per CDR3 protein. The sample gives about 58,000 distinct CDR3 sequences, around a fifth of which show up once; 55% to 65% is in the top ten. No antigen has been assigned to these receptors. The sample in question was CD8+ T cells from cultured PBMCs, obtained from culture after CMV antigen stimulation. Receptors originate from a human donor in good health (CMV status not recorded). Some clones in this sample may be carry-over from other donors' samples.

The chain couples TRBV2 to TRBJ1-4, with unresolved D. Germline CDR1 reads SNHLY; CDR2 reads FYNNEI. The V gene lost 6 bases and the J gene lost 7 bases, with 3 bases spanning the gap. The CDR3 is made up of 10 amino acids. The CDR3 coding sequence is TGTGCCAGCAGAGGTGAAAAACTGTTTTTT. Its translation is CASRGEKLFF.

This clonotype was seen just once. V usage is TRBV24-1 and J usage is TRBJ2-1, with 9 bases lining up with TRBD2. This CDR3 has 16 amino acids. Germline CDR1 reads KGHDR; CDR2 reads SFDVKD. Trimming took 2 bases from V and 10 from J; bases not matched to a gene: 11. The CDR3 bases are TGTGCCACCAGTGATTCATCGCTAGCGGGACTCGTGGAGCAGTTCTTC. Its translation is CATSDSSLAGLVEQFF.

The table lists this clonotype with a few counts. V gene TRBV7-8 combines with J gene TRBJ1-4; D not certain. Germline V gene sequence: CDR1 SGHVS, CDR2 FQNEAQ. Trimming pared 1 base from V and 0 bases from J, leaving 6 bases between. The length of the CDR3 is 15 residues. The CDR3 spells CASSLGTPTNEKLFF. CDR3 in DNA: TGTGCCAGCAGCTTAGGCACTCCAACTAATGAAAAACTGTTTTTT.

This clonotype was seen more than once but under ten times. This sequence joins TRBV7-2 and TRBJ2-3; D may be TRBD2 (6 bases). This CDR3 region has 15 residues. Germline lookup yields CDR1 SGHTA and CDR2 FQGNSA. Trimming took 5 bases from V and 1 from J, leaving 13 bases between them. CDR3 in amino acids: CASSTTRLGTDTQYF. In DNA form, the CDR3 reads TGTGCCAGCAGCACGACTAGGTTGGGCACAGATACGCAGTATTTT. Based on the CDR3 plus reference TRBV7-2 and TRBJ2-3, the full variable domain is GAGVSQSPSNKVTEKGKDVELRCDPISGHTALYWYRQSLGQGLEFLIYFQGNSAPDKSGLPSDRFSAERTGGSVSTLTIQRTQQEDSAVYLCASSTTRLGTDTQYFGPGTRLTVL.

There are a few counts of this clonotype. This rearrangement joins TRBV27 to TRBJ1-1; D is uncertain. Looked up from germline, CDR1 is MNHEY and CDR2 is SMNVEV (reference sequence). The CDR3 runs to 14 residues. Trimming stripped 2 bases from V and 2 bases from J, with 9 bases between. CDR3 residues: CASSLRSYNTEAFF. The CDR3 nucleotides read TGTGCCAGCAGTTTAAGGTCGTACAACACTGAAGCTTTCTTT.